This T cell receptor beta chain was identified in a study of T cells after yellow fever vaccination. In TCRdb, the 5' RACE reads were re-called with MiXCR into one record per CDR3 protein. In the table there are tens of thousands of distinct CDR3 sequences, about an eighth of which are singletons. V gave up 7 bases and J gave up 4 bases; unmatched junction bases: 5. CDR3 length: 14 amino acids. Overall study results and limits: When the response was secondary, it was weaker but reached its peak faster, day 5 versus 15.

Sequenced here: CD8+ T cells not binding an NS4B(214-222) dextramer, sorted from PBMCs, sampled roughly 23 days after the first yellow fever vaccination. The chain recombines TRBV12-3 or TRBV12-4 with TRBJ2-3; TRBD1 matches at 10 bases. This TCR was recovered from a man aged 18 to 30 who received the YFV17D yellow fever vaccine. CDR3 bases: TGTGCCAGCATCACCGGGACAGGGGCAGATACGCAGTATTTT. This sequence encodes CASITGTGADTQYF.